This TCR beta chain originates from a study of CXCR3-negative and CXCR3-positive naive CD8 T cells. Study-level findings and limits: Memory cells differed in TRBV-TRBJ usage, but naive CXCR3-negative and CXCR3-positive cells had similar usage. Naive CXCR3-positive cells had TRB CDR3s more hydrophobic than those of CXCR3-negative naive cells.

The CDR3 sequence is 15 residues long. Regarding this clonotype: The antigen is unknown.

The authors prepared UMI-labeled TRB cDNA libraries by 5' RACE. TCRdb reprocessed the 5' RACE reads and keeps a single row for each CDR3 protein, giving no DNA. Recorded for this sample: around 60,000 distinct CDR3 sequences. This chain connects TRBV12-3 or TRBV12-4 to TRBJ2-2; TCRdb's D call, TRBD1, is unchecked because there is no DNA. The TCR was taken from a human donor in good health. Some clones in this sample may be carry-over from other donors' samples. Sequenced sample: naive CXCR3+ CD8+ T cells from blood. Subset given: CD45RO-CCR7+CD27+CD95- naive CD8+ T cells expressing CXCR3 (TNR3+). CDR3 region: CASSPGTGGTGELFF.